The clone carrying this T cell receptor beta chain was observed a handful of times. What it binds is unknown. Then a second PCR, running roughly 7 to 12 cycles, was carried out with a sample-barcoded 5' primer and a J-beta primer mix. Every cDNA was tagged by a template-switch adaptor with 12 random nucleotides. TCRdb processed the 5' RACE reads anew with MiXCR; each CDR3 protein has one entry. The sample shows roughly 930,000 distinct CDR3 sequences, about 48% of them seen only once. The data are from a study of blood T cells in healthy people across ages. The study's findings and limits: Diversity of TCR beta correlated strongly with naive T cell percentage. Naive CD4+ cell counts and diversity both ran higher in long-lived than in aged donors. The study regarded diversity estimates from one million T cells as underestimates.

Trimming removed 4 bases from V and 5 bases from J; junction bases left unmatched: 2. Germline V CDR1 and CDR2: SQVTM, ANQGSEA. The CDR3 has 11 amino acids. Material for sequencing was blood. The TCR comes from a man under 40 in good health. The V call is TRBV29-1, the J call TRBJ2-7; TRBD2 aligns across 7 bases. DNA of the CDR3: TGCAGCGTTGGTGGGGGGGACGAGCAGTACTTC. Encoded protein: CSVGGGDEQYF.